This TCR beta chain is drawn from a study of blood T cell repertoires in COVID-19. Study-wide background: Whether acute or convalescent, the COVID-19 samples came from the United States, Italy and Spain. The analysed material was cDNA or gDNA that came from T cells, B-cell-depleted T cells, or PBMCs.

Per the authors' pipeline: Scientists estimated how many nucleated cells there were by amplifying reference gene primers. The table came from immunoSEQ multiplex PCR; TCRdb's copy has only in-frame clones and leaves some out. V and J calls and clone size follow that table, whereas D and trimming were derived from the DNA. This table holds approximately 26,000 clones, about 91% found once. This receptor was obtained from a human donor with acute or convalescent COVID-19. The donor label of this sample is uncertain. Material: peripheral blood.

The CDR3 nucleotides are TGTGCCAGCAGTGAGCGGGGCACCTATAATTCACCCCTCCACTTT. Translation gives CASSERGTYNSPLHF. J is TRBJ1-6 and V is TRBV6-1; the D gene is possibly TRBD1 (5 bases). The germline V and J ends were trimmed by 3 bases and 2 bases, with 8 bases remaining between them. This CDR3 is built from 15 residues. Germline V gene data show CDR1 as MNHNS and CDR2 as SASEGT.